This passage covers 29 T cell receptor beta chains from one sample sequenced in a study of OX40 agonist ivuxolimab in advanced cancers. The table came from immunoSEQ multiplex PCR; TCRdb's copy has only in-frame clones and leaves some out. The sample lists some 18,000 clones, about 92% occurring once. Sequences were derived from CD4+ or CD8+ T cells sorted from blood, sampled in a trial of the OX40 agonist ivuxolimab. The receptor set was obtained from an adult with an advanced solid tumor such as melanoma, head and neck, liver or kidney cancer.

Here the CDR3 DNA reads TGTGCCAGCCAGGCAGAAACTTTCTTT. Residues: CASQAETFF. V gene TRBV7-9 combines with J gene TRBJ1-1, with D uncertain. The germline CDR1 and CDR2 sequences are SEHNR and FQNEAQ (reference sequence). The CDR3 is made up of 9 amino acids. V dropped 8 bases and J dropped 12 bases, with 10 bases sitting between them.

The chain has TRBV6-5 and TRBJ2-7, with 7 bases identical to TRBD2. The CDR3 extends over 13 amino acids. The germline gives CDR1 MNHEY, CDR2 SVGAGI. The trim removed 5 bases at V and 0 bases at J, leaving 1 base unmatched. In DNA, the CDR3 is TGTGCCAGCAGTATAGCGGGCTCCTACGAGCAGTACTTC. Protein product: CASSIAGSYEQYF.

This clone was recorded only once. The V and J genes are TRBV9 and TRBJ2-7; D is perhaps TRBD2 (5 bases). This CDR3 region has 15 residues. V gave up 0 bases and J gave up 5 bases, with 15 bases separating them. The germline gives CDR1 SGDLS, CDR2 YYNGEE. The CDR3 reads CASSVVGEGSDEQYF. As DNA, the CDR3 is TGTGCCAGCAGCGTAGTCGGGGAAGGGAGCGACGAGCAGTACTTC.

The CDR3 loop is CASSTTGPARPWELFF. CDR3 sequence (DNA): TGTGCCAGCAGCACTACAGGGCCAGCGCGACCTTGGGAGCTGTTTTTT. The rearrangement uses TRBV7-3 and TRBJ2-2; D is perhaps TRBD1 (6 bases). Germline CDR1 is SGHTA and CDR2 is FQGTGA. The CDR3 contains 16 residues. The ends were cut back, 5 bases at V and 9 bases at J, with 22 bases in the middle.

The rearrangement joins TRBV7-9 to TRBJ2-3; possibly TRBD1 or TRBD2 for D (5 bases each). Per germline, CDR1 SEHNR and CDR2 FQNEAQ (reference sequence). Trimming took off 1 base at V and 7 bases at J, with 6 bases between the two ends. This CDR3 is built from 12 residues. The DNA of the CDR3 is TGTGCCAGCAGCTTAGGGGGGTATACGCAGTATTTT. Amino acids: CASSLGGYTQYF.

V is TRBV2 and J is TRBJ2-7; 10 bases match TRBD2. This CDR3 region has 14 residues. Germline V gene data show CDR1 as SNHLY and CDR2 as FYNNEI. J gave up 4 bases and V 6 bases, and 6 bases lay outside the gene matches. CDR3 amino acids: CASRQLAGTYEQYF. As DNA, the CDR3 is TGTGCCAGCAGGCAACTAGCGGGGACTTACGAGCAGTACTTC.

This chain links TRBV7-9 with TRBJ2-2; D gene unclear. This CDR3 spans 12 amino acids. Germline V gene lookup returns CDR1 SEHNR and CDR2 FQNEAQ (reference sequence). The V gene lost 5 bases and the J gene lost 5 bases, with 6 bases spanning the gap. CDR3 in DNA: TGTGCCAGCAGCACGGTAACCGGGGAGCTGTTTTTT. Protein: CASSTVTGELFF.

This rearrangement joins TRBV19 to TRBJ2-7; maybe TRBD2 (6 bases). CDR1 LNHDA and CDR2 SQIVND come from the germline V gene (reference sequence). The CDR3 runs to 13 residues. The V end was cut by 6 bases, the J end by 5 bases, with 14 bases between. The CDR3 spells CASSPGLSNEQYF. As DNA, the CDR3 is TGTGCCAGTAGCCCGGGACTCTCTAACGAGCAGTACTTC.

This clone was observed once. This rearrangement joins TRBV19 to TRBJ2-7; D remains unclear. V lost 5 bases, J lost 1 base, and 9 bases lay in between. CDR1 and CDR2 from the germline V gene are LNHDA and SQIVND (reference sequence). The CDR3 is 13 residues long. CDR3 DNA sequence: TGTGCCAGTAGTTCGGAACTTTCCTACGAGCAGTACTTC. It encodes CASSSELSYEQYF.

This clone was counted a single time. The V call is TRBV5-1, the J call TRBJ2-1; the D gene could be TRBD1 or TRBD2 (5 bases each). The CDR3 extends over 15 amino acids. The germline V gene encodes CDR1 SGHRS and CDR2 YFSETQ. The V and J ends lost 0 bases and 9 bases respectively, with 16 bases between them. Written as DNA, the CDR3 is TGCGCCAGCAGCTTGGTTCGGGACCCCCGGGCTGAGCAGTTCTTC. Its translation: CASSLVRDPRAEQFF.

The genes are TRBV27 and TRBJ1-5; D gene uncertain. Per the germline V gene, CDR1 is MNHEY and CDR2 is SMNVEV (reference sequence). The CDR3 extends over 13 amino acids. Trimming took off 3 bases at V and 7 bases at J, with 10 bases between the two ends. The CDR3 reads CASSFGVSQPQHF. CDR3 sequence (DNA): TGTGCCAGCAGTTTCGGGGTAAGCCAGCCCCAGCATTTT.

This chain links TRBV11-1 with TRBJ2-5, with 7 bases that match TRBD1. Germline assignment: CDR1 SGHAT and CDR2 FQDESV (reference sequence). V dropped 3 bases and J dropped 7; count of bases not matched to a gene: 8. This CDR3 is built from 14 residues. CDR3 sequence (DNA): TGTGCCAGCAGCTTTTCCGGGAACAGGGGGACCCAGTACTTC. Encoded protein: CASSFSGNRGTQYF. Supplemented by reference TRBV11-1 and TRBJ2-5, the full variable domain reads EAEVAQSPRYKITEKSQAVAFWCDPISGHATLYWYRQILGQGPELLVQFQDESVVDDSQLPKDRFSAERLKGVDSTLKIQPAELGDSAMYLCASSFSGNRGTQYFGPGTRLLVL.

The CDR3 DNA reads TGTGCCAGCAGTGAAGGTGGACGGACGGACAGCAATCAGCCCCAGCATTTT. It codes for CASSEGGRTDSNQPQHF. The V gene is TRBV2, the J gene TRBJ1-5; no reliable D call. The CDR3 runs 17 residues. V lost 1 base and J lost 1, with 14 bases in between. Germline V gives CDR1 SNHLY, CDR2 FYNNEI.

This clone was seen only once. The chain links TRBV11-2 to TRBJ2-7, with a tentative D call TRBD1 (5 bases). CDR1 is SGHAT and CDR2 is FQNNGV in the germline V gene. The CDR3 consists of 14 residues. Trimming removed 1 base at V and 0 bases at J, with 7 bases between. CDR3 in DNA: TGTGCCAGCAGCTTAGGGGGCCTCTCCTACGAGCAGTACTTC. It translates to CASSLGGLSYEQYF.

The V and J genes are TRBV27 and TRBJ1-4; a possible D gene is TRBD1 (5 bases). Germline V gene sequence: CDR1 MNHEY, CDR2 SMNVEV (reference sequence). The CDR3 is made up of 13 amino acids. V lost 6 bases, J lost 4 bases, and 9 bases lay in between. Written as DNA, the CDR3 is TGTGCCAGCAGAACAGACAGTAATGAAAAACTGTTTTTT. This translates into CASRTDSNEKLFF.

This sequence joins TRBV29-1 and TRBJ2-3; weak D call: TRBD2 (7 bases). Between the trimmed V and J ends, which lost 1 base and 0 bases, there was a span of 14 bases. CDR3 length equals 16 residues. The V gene's germline CDR1 is SQVTM and CDR2 ANQGSEA. This CDR3 is CSVEVGRGPSTDTQYF. CDR3 bases: TGCAGCGTTGAAGTGGGGCGGGGGCCTAGCACAGATACGCAGTATTTT.

The CDR3 region has the DNA TGTGCCAGCAGCGATCGACAGGGCGGGAACAATGAGCAGTTCTTC. Translated: CASSDRQGGNNEQFF. V usage is TRBV6-4 and J usage is TRBJ2-1, with D possibly matching TRBD1 (7 bases). Trimming took 6 bases from V and 5 from J, leaving 17 bases between them. Germline CDR1 and CDR2: MRHNA and SNTAGT. This CDR3 region has 15 residues.

There are a few counts of this clone. The chain recombines TRBV9 with TRBJ2-7, with 11 bases fitting TRBD1. CDR3 size: 15 residues. CDR1 and CDR2 from the germline V gene are SGDLS and YYNGEE. The J segment lost 2 bases and the V segment lost 3 bases, leaving 4 bases of the junction unmatched. CDR3 nucleotide sequence: TGTGCCAGCAGCGCCTCGGGACAGGGGGCCTACGAGCAGTACTTC. Residues: CASSASGQGAYEQYF.

This chain uses TRBV6-1 with TRBJ2-7; TRBD2 agrees at 7 bases. Germline V gives CDR1 MNHNS, CDR2 SASEGT. CDR3 length: 15 residues. V shed 6 bases, J shed 0 bases, and the junction held 8 bases outside the gene matches. This CDR3 reads CASSVGAGSSYEQYF. The CDR3 coding sequence is TGTGCCAGCAGCGTGGGAGCGGGAAGCTCCTACGAGCAGTACTTC.

The chain combines TRBV30 with TRBJ2-7; 8 nucleotides line up with TRBD2. V shed 7 bases and J 3 bases; nucleotides not matched to a gene: 11. CDR1 is GTSNPN, CDR2 SVGIG, per germline (reference sequence). There are 14 residues in the CDR3. CDR3 residues: CAFLPAGTSYEQYF. CDR3 nucleotide sequence: TGTGCCTTCTTACCTGCCGGGACTAGCTACGAGCAGTACTTC.

This clone has just one count. The gene calls are TRBV4-3 and TRBJ2-7; 10 bases are shared with TRBD2. This CDR3 contains 18 residues. Per germline, CDR1 LGHNA and CDR2 YSLEER. V lost 0 bases to trimming and J lost 2 bases; unmatched junction nucleotides: 10. The CDR3 spells CASSQDPGGAGGPYEQYF. The CDR3 coding sequence is TGCGCCAGCAGCCAAGATCCAGGCGGAGCGGGAGGGCCCTACGAGCAGTACTTC.

The chain is built from TRBV4-3 and TRBJ2-7; a possible D gene is TRBD1 (6 bases). Germline V gene sequence: CDR1 LGHNA, CDR2 YSLEER. V was clipped by 3 bases and J by 5 bases, with 14 bases between them. The CDR3 runs to 14 residues. The DNA of the CDR3 is TGCGCCAGCAGCCACTACACAGGGATTGACGAGCAGTACTTC. It is translated as CASSHYTGIDEQYF.

In regard to this clone: Its ends do not fully match the called genes, so a read error is possible. The rearrangement uses TRBV9 and TRBJ2-7, with D uncertain. Germline V gene data show CDR1 as SGDLS and CDR2 as YYNGEE. CDR3 length: 16 residues. This CDR3 is CASSTGGQAVTYEQHF. CDR3 coding DNA: TGTGCCAGCAGCACGGGTGGCCAAGCAGTGACCTACGAGCAGCACTTC.

The chain links TRBV7-9 to TRBJ2-1; the match to TRBD2 covers 13 bases. The CDR3 sequence is 17 residues long. Germline V gene data show CDR1 as SEHNR and CDR2 as FQNEAQ (reference sequence). V shed 4 bases and J 9 bases; nucleotides not matched to a gene: 12. The CDR3 DNA is TGTGCCAGCAGCTACGGGACCTCAGGACTAGCGGGAGTTGAGCAGTTCTTC. Translating gives CASSYGTSGLAGVEQFF.

The J gene is TRBJ1-1, the V gene TRBV9; 8 nucleotides agree with TRBD1. This CDR3 comprises 15 residues. J lost 5 bases, V lost 0 bases, and 6 bases had no gene match. Germline CDR1 reads SGDLS; CDR2 reads YYNGEE. DNA for the CDR3: TGTGCCAGCAGCGTAGGGGCAGGGGGCAGAACTGAAGCTTTCTTT. Encoded protein: CASSVGAGGRTEAFF.

The gene calls are TRBV7-8 and TRBJ2-7; 9 bases match TRBD1. Germline CDR1 and CDR2: SGHVS and FQNEAQ. The CDR3 has 14 amino acids. The junction had 3 bases not matched to a gene; V was cut back by 3 bases and J by 3 bases. The CDR3 loop reads CASSFRQGGYEQYF. CDR3 nucleotides: TGTGCCAGCAGCTTTCGACAGGGGGGCTACGAGCAGTACTTC.

The J gene is TRBJ2-1, the V gene TRBV19; D may be TRBD1 (6 bases). Trimming took off 4 bases at V and 5 bases at J, with 12 bases between the two ends. CDR1 is LNHDA, CDR2 SQIVND, per germline (reference sequence). This CDR3 is built from 14 residues. The CDR3 region has the DNA TGTGCCAGTAGTACCCCAGGGGTCCACAATGAGCAGTTCTTC. Encoded protein: CASSTPGVHNEQFF. The whole variable domain, filled in from reference TRBV19 and TRBJ2-1, reads DGGITQSPKYLFRKEGQNVTLSCEQNLNHDAMYWYRQDPGQGLRLIYYSQIVNDFQKGDIAEGYSVSREKKESFPLTVTSAQKNPTAFYLCASSTPGVHNEQFFGPGTRLTVL.

The chain links TRBV19 to TRBJ2-7; possibly TRBD1 or TRBD2 for D (5 bases each). CDR1 and CDR2 (germline): LNHDA, SQIVND (reference sequence). V lost 4 bases to trimming and J lost 6 bases, with 13 bases between them. The CDR3 is 13 amino acids. In DNA, the CDR3 is TGTGCCAGTAGTACTGGGGGAATGGGCGAGCAGTACTTC. Protein product: CASSTGGMGEQYF.

This chain links TRBV10-1 with TRBJ1-1; D perhaps matches TRBD1 (5 bases). V dropped 7 bases and J dropped 1 base, with 19 bases sitting between them. CDR1 is WNHNN, CDR2 SYGVQD, per germline (reference sequence). CDR3 size: 16 residues. CDR3 residues: CASTPQAPGQNTEAFF. The DNA of the CDR3 is TGCGCCAGCACCCCCCAAGCCCCTGGACAGAACACTGAAGCTTTCTTT.